The clone carrying this T cell receptor (beta chain) appeared many times. Its matching antigen is unknown. This sample is drawn from a study of T cells in Graves' hyperthyroidism and ophthalmopathy. Findings of the study overall: Median prediction lead before ophthalmopathy onset was around 6.9 months with the model. Expanded thyroid clonotypes (above 0.001) were mostly also found in blood.

Patients having uncontrolled infection, another autoimmune disease, pregnancy or lactation were not included. In making diagnoses, clinical symptoms, serum thyroxine and TRAb, thyroid ultrasound and orbital computed tomography were all used. The CDR3 runs to 16 residues. The V segment lost 4 bases and the J segment 5 bases; nucleotides outside the gene matches: 10. Germline V gene sequence: CDR1 KGHDR, CDR2 SFDVKD. Amplified TCR beta CDR3 regions came from RNA transcripts. HTBI primers were the set used in a first-round RT-PCR of the TCR CDR3. Each CDR3 protein gets one entry after TCRdb re-called the multiplex PCR reads with MiXCR. This table holds hundreds of thousands of distinct CDR3 sequences, approximately 42% found once.

The TCR comes from an adult man with Graves' disease, either hyperthyroidism or ophthalmopathy (not recorded which). The source material was peripheral blood or thyroid tissue (not recorded which). This rearrangement joins TRBV24-1 to TRBJ2-5; 9 nucleotides line up with TRBD1. CDR3 amino acids: CATSDSTQGAQETQYF. In DNA form, the CDR3 reads TGTGCCACCAGTGACTCCACACAGGGGGCGCAGGAGACCCAGTACTTC.